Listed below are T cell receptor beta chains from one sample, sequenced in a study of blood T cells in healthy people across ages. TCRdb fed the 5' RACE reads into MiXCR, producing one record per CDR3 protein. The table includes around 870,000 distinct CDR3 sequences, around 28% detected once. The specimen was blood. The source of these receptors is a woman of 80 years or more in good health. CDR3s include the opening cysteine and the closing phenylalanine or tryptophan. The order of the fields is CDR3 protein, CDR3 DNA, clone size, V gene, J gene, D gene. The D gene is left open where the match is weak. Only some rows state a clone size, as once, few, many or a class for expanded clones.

CDR3: CASSQDRAIRGNTEAFF
DNA: TGTGCCAGCAGCCAAGACAGGGCTATTCGGGGGAACACTGAAGCTTTCTTT
size: NA
V: TRBV14
J: TRBJ1-1
D: NA

CDR3: CASSLWSMNTEAFF
DNA: TGTGCCAGCAGCTTGTGGAGCATGAACACTGAAGCTTTCTTT
size: few
V: TRBV5-5
J: TRBJ1-1
D: NA

CDR3: CASSFLQGRETQYF
DNA: TGTGCCAGCAGCTTTCTACAGGGGAGGGAGACCCAGTACTTC
size: many
V: TRBV5-6
J: TRBJ2-5
D: NA

CDR3: CASSYYRQGAGNQPQHF
DNA: TGTGCCAGCAGCTATTATAGACAGGGGGCTGGCAATCAGCCCCAGCATTTT
size: NA
V: TRBV7-9
J: TRBJ1-5
D: TRBD1

CDR3: CAISPRDTNYGYTF
DNA: TGTGCCATCAGCCCTCGGGACACCAACTATGGCTACACCTTC
size: many
V: TRBV10-3
J: TRBJ1-2
D: NA

CDR3: CAIMEAGGSEQFF
DNA: TGTGCCATCATGGAAGCGGGGGGAAGTGAGCAGTTCTTC
size: many
V: TRBV10-3
J: TRBJ2-1
D: TRBD2

CDR3: CASVLAGGQEAQYF
DNA: TGTGCCAGCGTGCTAGCGGGGGGGCAAGAGGCCCAGTACTTC
size: NA
V: TRBV12-3/TRBV12-4
J: TRBJ2-5
D: TRBD2

CDR3: CASSQLAGGAHTQYF
DNA: TGTGCCAGCAGCCAACTAGCGGGGGGCGCACATACGCAGTATTTT
size: many
V: TRBV7-2
J: TRBJ2-3
D: TRBD2

CDR3: CASSLAARGGYTGELFF
DNA: TGTGCCAGCAGTTTAGCTGCCAGGGGCGGTTACACCGGGGAGCTGTTTTTT
size: NA
V: TRBV12-3/TRBV12-4
J: TRBJ2-2
D: NA

CDR3: CASRPTGATDTQYF
DNA: TGTGCCAGTAGACCTACAGGGGCCACAGATACGCAGTATTTT
size: few
V: TRBV6-2/TRBV6-3
J: TRBJ2-3
D: TRBD1

CDR3: CASSQRGGMADTQYF
DNA: TGTGCCAGCAGCCAACGGGGGGGGATGGCAGATACGCAGTATTTT
size: many
V: TRBV3-1
J: TRBJ2-3
D: TRBD2

CDR3: CASSSTGTGADTQYF
DNA: TGTGCCAGCTCATCAACCGGGACAGGGGCAGATACGCAGTATTTT
size: NA
V: TRBV18
J: TRBJ2-3
D: TRBD1

CDR3: CSAGTGSGNQPQHF
DNA: TGCAGCGCGGGGACAGGGTCTGGGAATCAGCCCCAGCATTTT
size: NA
V: TRBV29-1
J: TRBJ1-5
D: TRBD1

CDR3: CASSSAAGQGAYEQYF
DNA: TGTGCCAGCAGTTCCGCGGCGGGACAGGGGGCCTACGAGCAGTACTTC
size: many
V: TRBV28
J: TRBJ2-7
D: TRBD1

CDR3: CASSSEGLAAETQYF
DNA: TGTGCCAGCAGCTCCGAGGGCCTAGCGGCAGAGACCCAGTACTTC
size: many
V: TRBV7-2
J: TRBJ2-5
D: TRBD2

CDR3: CSARDSTGYQPQHF
DNA: TGCAGTGCTAGAGATTCCACAGGGTATCAGCCCCAGCATTTT
size: many
V: TRBV20-1
J: TRBJ1-5
D: NA

CDR3: CASRLTTGDEKLFF
DNA: TGCGCCAGCAGATTGACGACCGGGGATGAAAAACTGTTTTTT
size: few
V: TRBV5-1
J: TRBJ1-4
D: NA

CDR3: CASSYSLTQETQYF
DNA: TGTGCCAGCAGTTACTCATTAACTCAAGAGACCCAGTACTTC
size: many
V: TRBV6-6
J: TRBJ2-5
D: NA

CDR3: CASSSQSRLAGGTDTQYF
DNA: TGTGCCAGCAGTTCCCAGTCCCGACTAGCGGGGGGAACAGATACGCAGTATTTT
size: many
V: TRBV25-1
J: TRBJ2-3
D: TRBD2

CDR3: CASRRGGVTDTQYF
DNA: TGTGCCTCAAGGCGCGGGGGGGTCACAGATACGCAGTATTTT
size: few
V: TRBV28
J: TRBJ2-3
D: TRBD2

CDR3: CSVAQGQLITDTQYF
DNA: TGCAGCGTGGCTCAGGGACAGTTGATCACAGATACGCAGTATTTT
size: once
V: TRBV29-1
J: TRBJ2-3
D: TRBD1

CDR3: CASSPGGREQYF
DNA: TGTGCCAGCAGCCCAGGGGGTCGGGAGCAGTACTTC
size: many
V: TRBV7-9
J: TRBJ2-7
D: TRBD1

CDR3: CASSRTGGASDSEQYF
DNA: TGTGCTAGCAGCCGCACGGGGGGCGCGTCCGATAGTGAGCAGTACTTC
size: once
V: TRBV7-7
J: TRBJ2-7
D: NA

CDR3: CASSLRSEQYF
DNA: TGTGCCAGCAGTTTAAGGAGCGAGCAGTACTTC
size: many
V: TRBV28
J: TRBJ2-7
D: NA